This is a list of T cell receptor beta chains from one sample in a study of identifying expanded T cells in peripheral blood. Only in-frame clones appear in the TCRdb table, and some are missing; sequencing was by immunoSEQ multiplex PCR. The repertoire holds 81,000 or so clones, with around 84% as singletons. Specimen: blood. The receptors stem from a person aged 18 to 75 in good health. CDR3s include the opening cysteine and the closing phenylalanine or tryptophan. D genes are given only for firm matches. Expanded clones are given a class, and other clones once, few, many or no size at all.

v_call	j_call	clone_size	d_call	cdr3_length	cdr3_nt	cdr3_aa
TRBV28	TRBJ1-4	.	TRBD1	16	TGTGCCAGCAGCTCATCGGACAGGGGAGATAATGAAAAACTGTTTTTT	CASSSSDRGDNEKLFF
TRBV7-3	TRBJ1-1	few	.	13	TGTGCCAGCAGCTTAGGAGGGGGCACTGAAGCTTTCTTT	CASSLGGGTEAFF
TRBV5-1	TRBJ2-1	.	TRBD2	17	TGCGCCAGCAGGACGGGACTAGCGGGGCCCTCCTACAATGAGCAGTTCTTC	CASRTGLAGPSYNEQFF
TRBV23-1	TRBJ2-7	.	TRBD1	13	TGCGCCAACAGGGGGCGTCCGTCCTACGAGCAGTACTTC	CANRGRPSYEQYF
TRBV7-9	TRBJ2-3	.	TRBD1	16	TGTGCCAGCAGCCCAAGACAGGGGGCTTTGACAGATACGCAGTATTTT	CASSPRQGALTDTQYF
TRBV7-2	TRBJ1-4	.	.	15	TGTGCCAGCAGCTTATTAGGGGCAACTAATGAAAAACTGTTTTTT	CASSLLGATNEKLFF
TRBV30	TRBJ1-2	.	.	15	TGTGCCTGGAGTAACGACAGAGGGGGTAACTATGGCTACACCTTC	CAWSNDRGGNYGYTF
TRBV19	TRBJ1-5	once	TRBD1	16	TGTGCCAGTAGCCCGGACAGGGGGCTGAGGGTTCAGCCCCAGCATTTT	CASSPDRGLRVQPQHF
TRBV5-1	TRBJ2-1	.	.	15	TGCGCCAGCAGCTTGGAGGGTAGTCTGCACAATGAGCAGTTCTTC	CASSLEGSLHNEQFF
TRBV28	TRBJ1-5	.	.	14	TGTGCCAGCAGTTTATCAGCAGGGTGGCAGCCCCAGCATTTT	CASSLSAGWQPQHF
TRBV9	TRBJ2-1	.	.	15	TGTGCCAGCAGCGTATCTCGGGAAGGTGGGAATGAGCAGTTCTTC	CASSVSREGGNEQFF
TRBV5-6	TRBJ1-5	once	.	14	TGTGCCAGCAGTTCAACAGGGAGCAATCAGCCCCAGCATTTT	CASSSTGSNQPQHF
TRBV4-1	TRBJ1-1	.	.	16	TGCGCCAGCAGTTTCCGGGACATCATCATGAACACTGAAGCTTTCTTT	CASSFRDIIMNTEAFF
TRBV7-3	TRBJ2-3	.	.	14	TGTGCCAGCAGGGGCGGGATGGGCACAGATACGCAGTATTTT	CASRGGMGTDTQYF
TRBV4-3	TRBJ1-1	.	.	16	TGCGCCAGCAGCCAAGATCGGTTCAGCCTGAACACTGAAGCTTTCTTT	CASSQDRFSLNTEAFF
TRBV5-1	TRBJ2-3	.	.	14	TGCGCCAGCAGCTTCGAGAGTAGCACAGATACGCAGTATTTT	CASSFESSTDTQYF
TRBV7-9	TRBJ1-3	.	TRBD1	16	TGTGCCAGCAGCACCGGGACAGTAAGCTCTGGAAACACCATATATTTT	CASSTGTVSSGNTIYF
TRBV4-3	TRBJ2-2	.	.	15	TGCGCCAGCAGCCAGGTCATATTTTCCACCGGGGAGCTGTTTTTT	CASSQVIFSTGELFF
TRBV27	TRBJ2-7	.	.	14	TGTGCCAGCAGCTACGAGGGGTCCTATGGCGAGCAGTACTTC	CASSYEGSYGEQYF
TRBV6-1	TRBJ2-5	.	.	15	TGTGCCAGCAGTATACAGGGAGTCGGGCAAGAGACCCAGTACTTC	CASSIQGVGQETQYF
TRBV4-1	TRBJ2-2	.	.	17	TGCGCCAGCAGCCCCCTAGGTGTGACGGCGAACACCGGGGAGCTGTTTTTT	CASSPLGVTANTGELFF
TRBV11-3	TRBJ2-2	.	.	15	TGTGCCAGCAGTCTAAGTCGAGCGAACACCGGGGAGCTGTTTTTT	CASSLSRANTGELFF
TRBV11-1	TRBJ2-1	.	.	19	TGTGCCAGCAGCTTATGGATCGGCGGGAAATCAGGAACCTACAATGAGCAGTTCTTC	CASSLWIGGKSGTYNEQFF
TRBV19	TRBJ1-1	.	.	15	TGTGCCAGTAGCATGGACACAGGGTCGAACACTGAAGCTTTCTTT	CASSMDTGSNTEAFF
TRBV7-9	TRBJ2-7	.	.	16	TGTGCCAGCAGCCCCCCCGGGTCTCAGTTTTACCACGAGCAGTACTTC	CASSPPGSQFYHEQYF
TRBV5-1	TRBJ2-2	.	TRBD2	16	TGCGCCAGCAGCTTCGGTGGGACTACCTTCACCGGGGAGCTGTTTTTT	CASSFGGTTFTGELFF
TRBV6-5	TRBJ1-5	once	TRBD1	14	TGTGCCAGCAGTTACGGACAGGGGGGGCAGCCCCAGCATTTT	CASSYGQGGQPQHF
TRBV6-1	TRBJ2-7	.	.	13	TGTGCCAGCAGTGAAGACCCAGTGGCCGAGCAGTACTTC	CASSEDPVAEQYF
TRBV5-1	TRBJ2-3	.	TRBD1	16	TGCGCCAGCAGCTTGGGTGGGACAGGGAGCACAGATACGCAGTATTTT	CASSLGGTGSTDTQYF
TRBV7-2	TRBJ2-7	.	.	15	TGTGCCAGCAGCTCTAGGTCCGGGACTGACTACGAGCAGTACTTC	CASSSRSGTDYEQYF
TRBV11-2	TRBJ1-1	.	.	13	TGTGCCAGCAGCTTAGGGAGGGGCACTGAAGCTTTCTTT	CASSLGRGTEAFF
TRBV29-1	TRBJ2-6	.	TRBD1	14	TGCAGCGTTGGGGACAGGGCCGGGGCCAACGTCCTGACTTTC	CSVGDRAGANVLTF
TRBV6-5	TRBJ1-2	.	.	15	TGTGCCAGCAGTGCACTCGGACACAAAGGAGGTGGCTACACCTTC	CASSALGHKGGGYTF
TRBV6-5	TRBJ2-7	.	TRBD2	16	TGTGCCAGCAGTTACTCTTGGCGGGAGGCCACCGGCGAGCAGTACTTC	CASSYSWREATGEQYF
TRBV27	TRBJ2-7	.	.	16	TGTGCCAGCAGTTTAAGAAGACAGATTCTCTACCACGAGCAGTACTTC	CASSLRRQILYHEQYF
TRBV28	TRBJ1-2	.	.	14	TGTGCCAGCAGTTTATCGGCGCCTAACTATGGCTACACCTTC	CASSLSAPNYGYTF
TRBV28	TRBJ2-7	.	.	11	TGTGCCAGCAGTACCGTCTACGAGCAGTACTTC	CASSTVYEQYF
TRBV7-9	TRBJ1-5	.	.	15	TGTGCCAGCAGCTCGGACAACTATAGCAATCAGCCCCAGCATTTT	CASSSDNYSNQPQHF
TRBV11-2	TRBJ2-3	.	.	16	TGTGCCAGCAGCTTAGGAGGCAGTCTCGTCACAGATACGCAGTATTTT	CASSLGGSLVTDTQYF
TRBV28	TRBJ1-5	.	.	15	TGTGCCAGCAGTTTGGCGGGAGGTGGCAATCAGCCCCAGCATTTT	CASSLAGGGNQPQHF
TRBV23-1	TRBJ1-5	.	TRBD1	17	TGCGCCAGCAGTGAATCTCCCAGGGGGTATTTGGATCAGCCCCAGCATTTT	CASSESPRGYLDQPQHF
TRBV10-3	TRBJ1-1	.	.	15	TGTGCCATCAGTGAGTCGACCGAGGGTAGGACTGAAGCTTTCTTT	CAISESTEGRTEAFF
TRBV6-5	TRBJ2-3	once	.	15	TGTGCCAGCAGAGTCGGCGGTTACCGCGCAGATACGCAGTATTTT	CASRVGGYRADTQYF
TRBV10-2	TRBJ2-5	.	.	14	TGCGCCAGCAGTGGCTCACTAGCTCAAGAGACCCAGTACTTC	CASSGSLAQETQYF
TRBV7-2	TRBJ2-1	.	TRBD2	15	TGTGCCAGCAGCTTAGCCACTAGCGGGAGCAATGAGCAGTTCTTC	CASSLATSGSNEQFF
TRBV7-2	TRBJ1-1	.	.	16	TGTGCCAGCAGCTTATCCCTTGGGCAGGTGAACACTGAAGCTTTCTTT	CASSLSLGQVNTEAFF
TRBV28	TRBJ2-7	.	TRBD2	15	TGTGCCAGCAGCTCAGGGCTAGCGGGAGTGGGTGAGCAGTACTTC	CASSSGLAGVGEQYF
TRBV7-6	TRBJ2-1	.	TRBD2	14	TGTGCCAGCACCCGGGAGGGCTCCTACAATGAGCAGTTCTTC	CASTREGSYNEQFF
TRBV2	TRBJ2-4	.	.	14	TGTGCCAGCAGTGACGGATCAGGGGTGTACATTCAGTACTTC	CASSDGSGVYIQYF
TRBV7-2	TRBJ2-7	few	TRBD2	16	TGTGCCAGCAGCTTAGCGGGAGGCCTAGCGGGAAGGGAGCAGTACTTC	CASSLAGGLAGREQYF
TRBV7-9	TRBJ1-2	.	.	14	TGTGCCAGCAGCGCTGGACCGGTCGGCTATGGCTACACCTTC	CASSAGPVGYGYTF
TRBV15	TRBJ2-7	once	.	12	TGTGCCACCAGCCGGGACGGCTACGAGCAGTACTTC	CATSRDGYEQYF
TRBV29-1	TRBJ2-2	.	.	14	TGCAGCGTGGGGGGAAATGCGAACACCGGGGAGCTGTTTTTT	CSVGGNANTGELFF